Following are 29 T cell receptor beta chains from one sample sequenced in a study of PD-L1 blockade in urothelial cancer. Some clones are missing from TCRdb's copy, which holds only in-frame ones; the method was immunoSEQ multiplex PCR. The sample yields fewer than 25,000 clones, around nine tenths seen once. The sample here was PBMCs, taken around atezolizumab (anti-PD-L1) treatment. The receptors originated from a man aged 50 or older with urothelial cancer.

The chain uses TRBV5-1 and TRBJ2-3, with 7 bases matching TRBD2. This CDR3 is built from 16 residues. With V trimmed by 0 bases and J by 1 base, 5 bases remained unmatched. Germline CDR1 reads SGHRS; CDR2 reads YFSETQ. CDR3: CASSLEAGRGTDTQYF. In DNA, the CDR3 is TGCGCCAGCAGCTTGGAGGCAGGGAGGGGCACAGATACGCAGTATTTT.

The CDR3 nucleotides read TGTGCCAGCAGTGTTTCTAGCGGGAGTCCCACAGATACGCAGTATTTT. Translating gives CASSVSSGSPTDTQYF. The chain carries TRBV6-1 and TRBJ2-3, with 10 bases matching TRBD2. The CDR3 spans 16 residues. V shed 4 bases and J 2 bases; nucleotides not matched to a gene: 6. Germline V gene lookup returns CDR1 MNHNS and CDR2 SASEGT.

This rearrangement joins TRBV7-8 to TRBJ2-3; 9 nucleotides line up with TRBD2. Germline CDR1 and CDR2: SGHVS and FQNEAQ. V shed 6 bases and J 4 bases; nucleotides not matched to a gene: 8. The CDR3 runs to 15 residues. The CDR3 sequence: CASRRRREGSDTQYF. For the CDR3, the DNA is TGTGCCAGCAGGCGGCGGCGGGAGGGGTCAGATACGCAGTATTTT. Together with reference TRBV7-8 and TRBJ2-3, the CDR3 gives the full variable domain: GAGVSQSPRYKVAKRGQDVALRCDPISGHVSLFWYQQALGQGPEFLTYFQNEAQLDKSGLPSDRFFAERPEGSVSTLKIQRTQQEDSAVYLCASRRRREGSDTQYFGPGTRLTVL.

This chain joins TRBV11-2 and TRBJ2-5, with 7 positions matching TRBD2. The germline V gene encodes CDR1 SGHAT and CDR2 FQNNGV. The CDR3 totals 15 residues. After removal of 5 bases from V and 2 bases from J, the junction contained 8 bases not matched to a gene. CDR3 loop: CASSPGRLAQETQYF. The CDR3 nucleotides read TGTGCCAGCAGCCCCGGTCGACTAGCACAAGAGACCCAGTACTTC.

The chain combines TRBV10-3 with TRBJ2-7; the match to TRBD1 covers 8 bases. V was pared by 4 bases and J by 1 base, with 6 bases of the junction left unmatched. This CDR3 has 15 amino acids. CDR1 is ENHRY and CDR2 is SYGVKD in the germline V gene. The CDR3 DNA reads as TGTGCCATCAGTGTACCGGACAGGGATTCCTACGAGCAGTACTTC. It is translated as CAISVPDRDSYEQYF.

The chain joins TRBV2 to TRBJ2-6, with 14 bases matching TRBD2. This CDR3 spans 18 amino acids. After removal of 6 bases from V and 2 bases from J, the junction contained 6 bases not matched to a gene. Germline assignment: CDR1 SNHLY and CDR2 FYNNEI. The CDR3 loop is CASSGTSGRGAGANVLTF. DNA for the CDR3: TGTGCCAGCAGCGGGACTAGCGGGAGAGGGGCTGGGGCCAACGTCCTGACTTTC.

The chain uses TRBV6-6 and TRBJ1-3; no reliable D call. This CDR3 is 13 amino acids long. The germline gives CDR1 MNHNY, CDR2 SVGAGI (reference sequence). V was cut by 6 bases and J by 8 bases, with 14 bases left in between. CDR3 region: CASRVLNEDTIYF. The CDR3 DNA is TGTGCCAGCAGAGTTCTTAATGAGGACACCATATATTTT.

This chain uses TRBV18 with TRBJ2-3, with no clear D. With 6 bases removed from V and 6 bases from J, the gap between germline ends came to 16 bases. Germline V gives CDR1 KGHSH, CDR2 LQKENI. This CDR3 is built from 14 residues. Here the CDR3 DNA reads TGTGCCAGCTCCCCTAGGTTGTCGGAGGATACGCAGTATTTT. Translated, it gives CASSPRLSEDTQYF.

The chain carries TRBV18 and TRBJ2-3; the match to TRBD1 covers 7 bases. The germline V gene has CDR1 KGHSH and CDR2 LQKENI. Trimming cost V 6 bases and J 2 bases; bases outside gene matches: 14. CDR3 length: 17 residues. The CDR3 DNA reads TGTGCCAGCTCCCCAAACAGGGGAACTTCGACCACAGATACGCAGTATTTT. It specifies CASSPNRGTSTTDTQYF.

This CDR3 is CASSLSKGEWYF. CDR3 coding DNA: TGTGCCAGCAGCTTAAGTAAAGGAGAGTGGTACTTC. The chain combines TRBV7-8 with TRBJ2-7; D not resolved. V lost 2 bases, J lost 12 bases, and 14 bases lay in between. Germline lookup yields CDR1 SGHVS and CDR2 FQNEAQ. CDR3 size: 12 residues.

The chain couples TRBV6-4 to TRBJ2-2; 9 bases line up with TRBD2. Germline CDR1 and CDR2: MRHNA and SNTAGT. The CDR3 runs to 17 residues. Germline trimming cut 0 bases from V and 5 bases from J; bases unmatched to any gene: 7. CDR3 in amino acids: CASSDSWASGKTGELFF. Here the CDR3 DNA reads TGTGCCAGCAGTGACTCCTGGGCTAGCGGGAAAACCGGGGAGCTGTTTTTT.

This clone was observed once. The V and J genes are TRBV9 and TRBJ2-1; D may be TRBD2 (6 bases). The CDR3 is made up of 14 amino acids. V lost 5 bases and J 7 bases, leaving 16 bases between the germline ends. Looked up from germline, CDR1 is SGDLS and CDR2 is YYNGEE. The CDR3 DNA is TGTGCCAGCAGTTCCTCTCACGCGGGAAATGAGCAGTTCTTC. This codes for CASSSSHAGNEQFF.

The chain uses TRBV27 and TRBJ2-1; 10 bases are shared with TRBD2. The V segment lost 5 bases and the J segment 7 bases; nucleotides outside the gene matches: 14. The CDR3 is made up of 17 amino acids. Germline V CDR1 and CDR2: MNHEY, SMNVEV (reference sequence). The CDR3 reads CASSPRLSGGTGNEQFF. The CDR3 bases are TGTGCCAGCAGTCCGCGACTTAGCGGGGGGACCGGGAATGAGCAGTTCTTC.

The chain has TRBV7-9 and TRBJ2-5; D is possibly TRBD2 (5 bases). Germline-derived CDR1 and CDR2 are SEHNR and FQNEAQ (reference sequence). Trimming shortened V by 0 bases and J by 1 base, and 9 bases separated the two germline ends. The CDR3 covers 15 residues. The CDR3 nucleotides are TGTGCCAGCAGCTTAGCACTAGACTTCCAAGAGACCCAGTACTTC. Translating it yields CASSLALDFQETQYF.

The chain recombines TRBV28 with TRBJ2-1; D is unresolved. Per germline, CDR1 MDHEN and CDR2 SYDVKM. This CDR3 contains 17 residues. V lost 4 bases, J lost 7 bases, and 23 bases lay in between. CDR3 sequence: CASSSSLTPWQDNEQFF. CDR3 nucleotides: TGTGCCAGCAGTTCCTCATTGACCCCTTGGCAGGATAATGAGCAGTTCTTC.

This chain joins TRBV14 and TRBJ2-7, with 12 nucleotides matching TRBD2. V lost 4 bases to trimming and J lost 0 bases; unmatched junction nucleotides: 7. The CDR3 extends over 17 amino acids. Germline V gives CDR1 SGHDN, CDR2 FVKESK. CDR3 DNA: TGTGCCAGCAGCCGCGAACCGGGACTAGCGGGCTCCTACGAGCAGTACTTC. As protein: CASSREPGLAGSYEQYF.

The chain couples TRBV9 to TRBJ2-7; maybe TRBD2 (6 bases). Trimming cost V 0 bases and J 6 bases, with 10 bases left between them. CDR3 length: 13 residues. CDR1 is SGDLS, CDR2 YYNGEE, per germline. The CDR3 coding sequence is TGTGCCAGCAGCGTAGCTTCGGGAGTCGAGCAGTACTTC. It codes for CASSVASGVEQYF.

The chain joins TRBV15 to TRBJ1-3; D is unresolved. V lost 2 bases, J lost 4 bases, and 15 bases lay in between. Germline loops: CDR1 LNHNV, CDR2 YYDKDF (reference sequence). The CDR3 sequence is 16 residues long. Here the CDR3 DNA reads TGTGCCACCAGCAGACCCAACCACAGTCCCGGAAACACCATATATTTT. Translating gives CATSRPNHSPGNTIYF. Full variable domain (missing parts from reference TRBV15 and TRBJ1-3): DAMVIQNPRYQVTQFGKPVTLSCSQTLNHNVMYWYQQKSSQAPKLLFHYYDKDFNNEADTPDNFQSRRPNTSFCFLDIRSPGLGDTAMYLCATSRPNHSPGNTIYFGEGSWLTVV.

CDR3 coding DNA: TGTGCCAGCAGCTTAGAAGTAGCCTACGAGCAGTACTTC. It yields the protein CASSLEVAYEQYF. The chain is built from TRBV7-2 and TRBJ2-7; D is unresolved. The V end was cut by 1 base, the J end by 2 bases, with 6 bases between. The CDR3 spans 13 residues. CDR1 is SGHTA and CDR2 is FQGNSA in the germline V gene.

This clone is classed as medium-sized. The chain links TRBV10-1 to TRBJ1-2, with D maybe TRBD1 (5 bases). V was cut by 3 bases and J by 4 bases, with 9 bases left in between. This CDR3 is 13 amino acids long. Looked up from germline, CDR1 is WNHNN and CDR2 is SYGVQD (reference sequence). This CDR3 is CASSEQAGYGYTF. DNA for the CDR3: TGCGCCAGCAGTGAACAGGCCGGCTATGGCTACACCTTC.

Remarks on this clone: A read error may produce the germline difference seen at one junction end. The rearrangement joins TRBV7-7 to TRBJ2-7, with 9 bases that match TRBD2. The CDR3 contains 18 residues. Germline V gene lookup returns CDR1 SSHAT and CDR2 FNYEAQ (reference sequence). The CDR3 DNA reads as TGTGCTAGCACCACCCTAGGGGTAGCGGGGGAGAGCTCCTACGAGCAGTACTTC. This codes for CASTTLGVAGESSYEQYF.

The chain recombines TRBV21-1 with TRBJ2-7; no DNA check was done on the table's D call, TRBD2. TRBV21-1 is a listed pseudogene. The CDR3 is made up of 16 amino acids. The DNA of the CDR3 is TGTGCCAGCAGCGGCGGACTAGCGGAGAGCTCCTACGAGCAGTACTTC. This sequence encodes CASSGGLAESSYEQYF.

The J gene is TRBJ2-1, the V gene TRBV5-8; 8 nucleotides line up with TRBD1. V was clipped by 2 bases and J by 7 bases; unmatched bases: 5. CDR1 and CDR2 (germline): SGHTS, YDEGEE. CDR3 length: 14 amino acids. CDR3: CASSFSGGLNEQFF. In nucleotides, the CDR3 is TGTGCCAGCAGCTTTTCAGGGGGCCTGAATGAGCAGTTCTTC.

The chain combines TRBV5-8 with TRBJ2-1; 10 nucleotides align to TRBD2. Germline V gene sequence: CDR1 SGHTS, CDR2 YDEGEE. The ends lost 4 bases at V and 4 bases at J; junction bases unmatched: 5. CDR3 length: 15 amino acids. CDR3 DNA sequence: TGTGCCAGCAGCCCCGGGACTAGCGTTTACAATGAGCAGTTCTTC. Amino acid sequence: CASSPGTSVYNEQFF.

The genes are TRBV27 and TRBJ1-1; the D gene is possibly TRBD1 (6 bases). The CDR3 length is 14 residues. CDR1 and CDR2 (germline): MNHEY, SMNVEV (reference sequence). The V end was cut by 6 bases, the J end by 1 base, with 12 bases between. CDR3 sequence: CASRTGTSNTEAFF. Written as DNA, the CDR3 is TGTGCCAGCAGGACCGGGACATCGAACACTGAAGCTTTCTTT.

In the case of this clone: One end of the junction is discordant with germline, which a read error may explain. The chain has TRBV10-1 and TRBJ2-5; perhaps TRBD2 as D (6 bases). CDR1 and CDR2 (germline): WNHNN, SYGVQD (reference sequence). The CDR3 totals 16 residues. The CDR3 DNA is TGCGCCAGTAGTGATCCAAACGAAAGTGGAGGGGAGACCCAGTACTTC. Translation gives CASSDPNESGGETQYF.

The V and J genes are TRBV7-7 and TRBJ2-3, with a possible D match to TRBD2 (6 bases). Germline CDR1 and CDR2: SSHAT and FNYEAQ (reference sequence). Trimming removed 3 bases at V and 4 bases at J, with 11 bases between. CDR3 length: 14 amino acids. The CDR3 loop is CASSLGGMSDTQYF. CDR3 in DNA: TGTGCCAGCAGCTTGGGCGGGATGTCAGATACGCAGTATTTT.

The chain links TRBV9 to TRBJ2-3; TRBD2 aligns across 10 bases. Germline V CDR1 and CDR2: SGDLS, YYNGEE. The CDR3 spans 16 residues. Germline trimming cut 0 bases from V and 4 bases from J; bases unmatched to any gene: 5. CDR3 in amino acids: CASSVVPSGSADTQYF. The CDR3 nucleotides read TGTGCCAGCAGCGTAGTCCCTAGCGGGAGCGCAGATACGCAGTATTTT. Filled out from reference TRBV9 and TRBJ2-3, the complete variable domain reads DSGVTQTPKHLITATGQRVTLRCSPRSGDLSVYWYQQSLDQGLQFLIQYYNGEERAKGNILERFSAQQFPDLHSELNLSSLELGDSALYFCASSVVPSGSADTQYFGPGTRLTVL.

The CDR3 region is CASTKGQLESNEQYF. CDR3 sequence (DNA): TGTGCCAGCACCAAGGGACAGCTGGAGAGCAACGAGCAGTACTTC. This chain links TRBV21-1 with TRBJ2-7; TRBD1, as called in the table, went unchecked against the DNA. TRBV21-1 is a listed pseudogene. The CDR3 has 15 amino acids.